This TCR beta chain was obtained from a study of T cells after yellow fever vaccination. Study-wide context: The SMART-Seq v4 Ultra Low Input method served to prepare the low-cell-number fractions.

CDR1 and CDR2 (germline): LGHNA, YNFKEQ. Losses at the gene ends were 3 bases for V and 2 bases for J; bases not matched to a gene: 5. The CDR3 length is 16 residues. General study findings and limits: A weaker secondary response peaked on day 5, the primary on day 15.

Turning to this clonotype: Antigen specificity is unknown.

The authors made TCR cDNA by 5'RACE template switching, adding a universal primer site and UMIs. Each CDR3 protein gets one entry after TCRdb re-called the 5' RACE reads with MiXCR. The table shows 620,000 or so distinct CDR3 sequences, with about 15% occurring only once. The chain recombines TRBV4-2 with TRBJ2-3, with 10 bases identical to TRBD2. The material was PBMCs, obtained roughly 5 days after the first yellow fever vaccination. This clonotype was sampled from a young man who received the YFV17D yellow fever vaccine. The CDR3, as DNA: TGTGCCAGCAGCCAGGGACTAGCGAAGAACACAGATACGCAGTATTTT. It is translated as CASSQGLAKNTDTQYF.